This T cell receptor (beta chain) is from a study of cytomegalovirus exposure and HLA in healthy donors. Overall study: Sequencing of 150 million to 200 million T cells in an earlier analysis found 90 million to 120 million unique TCR beta sequences.

General study findings and limits: About 87% or about 30% of the time was how often most TCR beta V segments were productive, according to an earlier analysis. V- and J-gene trimming in TCR beta was tied to a missense DCLRE1C variant by an analysis performed later.

The PCR was carried out with 60 Vbeta primers and 13 Jbeta primers. Using immunoSEQ multiplex PCR, the repertoire was profiled, and TCRdb retains in-frame clones only, with some absent. Listed are fewer than 85,000 clones; about an eighth falls within the top ten. V was pared by 2 bases and J by 10 bases, with 12 bases between. The CDR3 is made up of 13 amino acids. Germline CDR1 and CDR2: SGHAT and FQNNGV. Comments on this clone: Its target is unknown.

The sequenced sample consisted of PBMCs. The gene calls are TRBV11-2 and TRBJ1-3; possibly TRBD1 for D (5 bases). This TCR derives from a man between 45 and 60 years old in good health and CMV-seropositive. CDR3 protein: CASSLRVRGTIYF. The CDR3 nucleotides read TGTGCCAGCAGCTTAAGGGTCCGGGGGACCATATATTTT.